Presented here are 8 T cell receptor beta chains from one specimen sequenced in a study of regulatory T cells in long-lasting Graves disease. Time point of the sample: persistent/refractory GD, antithyroid drugs over 5 years with positive TRAb. PBMC RNA was the source of the TCR library. Combining iRepertoire HTBI primers with Arm-PCR of CDR3 regions, the authors built TCR beta libraries. Using its own MiXCR run on the multiplex PCR reads, TCRdb lists one record per CDR3 protein. The table records about 660,000 distinct CDR3 sequences, 30% of them present only once. Sequences were derived from peripheral blood mononuclear cells (PBMCs), sampled when the disease was refractory, from a patient treated with antithyroid drugs. Receptors were obtained from a female donor with Graves disease.

The gene calls are TRBV5-5 and TRBJ2-2; 10 bases map to TRBD1. Germline CDR1 reads SGHKS; CDR2 reads YYEKEE (reference sequence). V lost 3 bases, J lost 6 bases, and 5 bases stayed unmatched. The CDR3 contains 15 residues. CDR3 nucleotides: TGTGCCAGCAGCTGGGGGACAGGGGAGGCCGGGGAGCTGTTTTTT. Translating gives CASSWGTGEAGELFF. The full variable domain, completed using reference TRBV5-5 and TRBJ2-2, is DAGVTQSPTHLIKTRGQQVTLRCSPISGHKSVSWYQQVLGQGPQFIFQYYEKEERGRGNFPDRFSARQFPNYSSELNVNALLLGDSALYLCASSWGTGEAGELFFGEGSRLTVL.

To note about this clonotype: A read error is possible here, since a much larger clone lies one base away. The V and J genes are TRBV6-2 or TRBV6-3 and TRBJ1-2; D unresolved. The germline V gene has CDR1 MNHEY and CDR2 SVGEGT. The CDR3 totals 14 residues. Trimming removed 5 bases from V and 1 base from J, with 11 bases in between. Here the CDR3 reads CASSAAGGNYGYTF. In DNA form, the CDR3 reads TGTGCCAGCAGTGCTGCGGGTGGTAACTATGGCTACACCTTC.

The chain links TRBV20-1 to TRBJ2-2; 8 bases match TRBD2. Germline V gives CDR1 DFQATT, CDR2 SNEGSKA (reference sequence). There are 15 residues in the CDR3. Trimming removed 5 bases from V and 2 bases from J; junction bases left unmatched: 7. The CDR3 DNA reads as TGCAGTGCTCCGGGGGGGGGAACCAACACCGGGGAGCTGTTTTTT. It is translated as CSAPGGGTNTGELFF.

This clonotype was detected only a few times. The chain links TRBV14 to TRBJ1-4, with a possible D match to TRBD1 (6 bases). CDR1 and CDR2 from the germline V gene are SGHDN and FVKESK. The germline V and J ends were trimmed by 4 bases and 0 bases, with 15 bases remaining between them. CDR3 length equals 17 residues. CDR3: CASSLPRTAATNEKLFF. Here the CDR3 DNA reads TGTGCCAGCAGCCTCCCCCGGACAGCCGCAACTAATGAAAAACTGTTTTTT.

The rearrangement links TRBV29-1 to TRBJ1-1; a possible D gene is TRBD1 (6 bases). V was pared by 7 bases and J by 3 bases, with 12 bases between. Germline-derived CDR1 and CDR2 are SQVTM and ANQGSEA. The CDR3 has 12 amino acids. The CDR3 loop is CSAAGGYTEAFF. DNA for the CDR3: TGCAGCGCAGCGGGGGGCTACACTGAAGCTTTCTTT. Filled out from reference TRBV29-1 and TRBJ1-1, the complete variable domain reads SAVISQKPSRDICQRGTSLTIQCQVDSQVTMMFWYRQQPGQSLTLIATANQGSEATYESGFVIDKFPISRPNLTFSTLTVSNMSPEDSSIYLCSAAGGYTEAFFGQGTRLTVV.

V usage is TRBV7-9 and J usage is TRBJ1-1; D uncertain. Germline CDR1 is SEHNR and CDR2 is FQNEAQ (reference sequence). The CDR3 totals 13 residues. Trimming pared 5 bases from V and 7 bases from J, leaving 14 bases between. This CDR3 reads CASSPPQIIEAFF. The DNA for the CDR3 is TGTGCCAGCAGCCCACCCCAAATTATTGAAGCTTTCTTT.

The chain has TRBV19 and TRBJ1-1, with 7 bases lining up with TRBD1. Trimming at V came to 7 bases and at J to 6 bases, leaving 14 bases not matched to a gene. Germline values: CDR1 LNHDA, CDR2 SQIVND (reference sequence). This CDR3 spans 15 amino acids. The CDR3 sequence: CASTETGQGGAEAFF. DNA for the CDR3: TGTGCCAGTACGGAGACAGGGCAGGGAGGAGCTGAAGCTTTCTTT.

In this sample, this clonotype turned up a few times. The V call is TRBV2, the J call TRBJ1-5, with D tentatively TRBD1 (6 bases). CDR1 is SNHLY, CDR2 FYNNEI, per germline. V gave up 5 bases and J gave up 4 bases, with 12 bases separating them. This CDR3 comprises 14 residues. CDR3 protein: CASSSEGGNQPQHF. As DNA, the CDR3 is TGTGCCAGCAGTTCCGAGGGGGGAAATCAGCCCCAGCATTTT.